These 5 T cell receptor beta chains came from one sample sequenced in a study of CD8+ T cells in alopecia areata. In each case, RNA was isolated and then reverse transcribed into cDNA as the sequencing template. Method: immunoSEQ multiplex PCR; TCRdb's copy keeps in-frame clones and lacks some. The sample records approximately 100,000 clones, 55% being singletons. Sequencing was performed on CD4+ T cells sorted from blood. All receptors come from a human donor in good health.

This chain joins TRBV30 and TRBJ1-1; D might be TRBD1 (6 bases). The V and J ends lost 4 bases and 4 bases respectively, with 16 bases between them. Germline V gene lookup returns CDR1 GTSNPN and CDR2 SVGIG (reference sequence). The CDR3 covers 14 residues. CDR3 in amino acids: CAWIRGGGSTEAFF. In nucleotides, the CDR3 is TGTGCCTGGATAAGAGGGGGGGGGAGCACTGAAGCTTTCTTT.

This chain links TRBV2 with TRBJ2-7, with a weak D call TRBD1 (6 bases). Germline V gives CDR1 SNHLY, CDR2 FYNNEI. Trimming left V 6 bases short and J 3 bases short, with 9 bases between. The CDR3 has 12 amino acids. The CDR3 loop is CASRRTVYEQYF. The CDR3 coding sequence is TGTGCCAGCAGGCGGACAGTCTACGAGCAGTACTTC. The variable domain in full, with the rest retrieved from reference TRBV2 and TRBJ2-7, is EPEVTQTPSHQVTQMGQEVILRCVPISNHLYFYWYRQILGQKVEFLVSFYNNEISEKSEIFDDQFSVERPDGSNFTLKIRSTKLEDSAMYFCASRRTVYEQYFGPGTRLTVT.

The CDR3 region is CASSPSYRATSEAFF. CDR3 DNA: TGTGCCAGCAGTCCGTCCTACCGGGCTACATCTGAAGCTTTCTTT. The chain carries TRBV27 and TRBJ1-1; D not resolved. Per the germline V gene, CDR1 is MNHEY and CDR2 is SMNVEV (reference sequence). The V and J ends lost 5 bases and 6 bases respectively, with 19 bases between them. The CDR3 runs 15 residues.

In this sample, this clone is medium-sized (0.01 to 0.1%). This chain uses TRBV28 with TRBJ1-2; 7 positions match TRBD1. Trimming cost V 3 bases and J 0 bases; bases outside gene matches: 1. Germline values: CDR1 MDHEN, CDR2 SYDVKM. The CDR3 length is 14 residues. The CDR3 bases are TGTGCCAGCAGTTTCGGGACAGCTAACTATGGCTACACCTTC. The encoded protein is CASSFGTANYGYTF.

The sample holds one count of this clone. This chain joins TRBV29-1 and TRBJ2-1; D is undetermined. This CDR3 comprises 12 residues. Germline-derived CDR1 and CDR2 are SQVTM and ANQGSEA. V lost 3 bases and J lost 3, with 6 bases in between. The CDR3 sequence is CSVESSYNEQFF. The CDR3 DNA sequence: TGCAGCGTTGAGTCCAGCTACAATGAGCAGTTCTTC.